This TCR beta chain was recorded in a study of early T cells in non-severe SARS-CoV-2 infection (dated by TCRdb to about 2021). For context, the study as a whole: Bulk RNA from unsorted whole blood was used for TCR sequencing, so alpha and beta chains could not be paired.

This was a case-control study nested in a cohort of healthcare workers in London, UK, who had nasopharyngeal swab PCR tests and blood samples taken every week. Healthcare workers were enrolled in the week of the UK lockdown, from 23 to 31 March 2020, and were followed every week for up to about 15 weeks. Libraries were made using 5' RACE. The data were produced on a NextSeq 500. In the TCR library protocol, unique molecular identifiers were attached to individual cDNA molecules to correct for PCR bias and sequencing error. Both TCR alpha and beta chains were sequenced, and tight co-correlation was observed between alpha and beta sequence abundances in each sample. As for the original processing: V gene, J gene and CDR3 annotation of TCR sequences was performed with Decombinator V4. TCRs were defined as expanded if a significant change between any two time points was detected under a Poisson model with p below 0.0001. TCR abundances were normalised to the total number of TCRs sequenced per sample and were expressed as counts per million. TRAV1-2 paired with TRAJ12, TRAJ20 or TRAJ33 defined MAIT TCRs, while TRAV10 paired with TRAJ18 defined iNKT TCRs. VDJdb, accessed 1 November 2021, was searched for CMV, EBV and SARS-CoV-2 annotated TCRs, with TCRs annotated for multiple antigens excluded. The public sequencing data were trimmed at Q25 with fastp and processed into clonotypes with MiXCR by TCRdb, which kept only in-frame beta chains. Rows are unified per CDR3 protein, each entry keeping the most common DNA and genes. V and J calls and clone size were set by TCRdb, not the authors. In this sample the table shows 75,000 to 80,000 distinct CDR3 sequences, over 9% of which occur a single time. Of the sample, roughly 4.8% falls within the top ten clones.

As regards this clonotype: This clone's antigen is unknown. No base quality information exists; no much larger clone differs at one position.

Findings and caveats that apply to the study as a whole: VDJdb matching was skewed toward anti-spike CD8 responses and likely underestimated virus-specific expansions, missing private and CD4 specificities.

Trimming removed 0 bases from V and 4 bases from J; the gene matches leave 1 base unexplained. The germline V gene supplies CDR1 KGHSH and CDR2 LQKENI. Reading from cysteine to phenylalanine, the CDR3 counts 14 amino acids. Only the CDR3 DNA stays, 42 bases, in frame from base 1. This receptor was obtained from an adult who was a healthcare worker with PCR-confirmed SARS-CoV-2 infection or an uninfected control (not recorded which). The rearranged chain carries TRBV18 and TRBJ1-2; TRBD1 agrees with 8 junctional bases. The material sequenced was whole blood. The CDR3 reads CASSPPGQAYGYTF. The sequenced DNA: TGTGCCAGCTCACCACCGGGACAGGCCTATGGCTACACCTTC.